This entry features one T cell receptor beta chain sequence. The protocol was immunoSEQ multiplex PCR, while the TCRdb copy is restricted to in-frame clones and leaves out a portion. The sample includes around 84,000 clones, about nine tenths seen only once; the top ten take approximately 9.9%. The CDR3 totals 14 residues. V lost 5 bases to trimming and J lost 1 base; unmatched junction nucleotides: 5. In germline, CDR1 is SGHNT, CDR2 YYREEE (reference sequence). These data come from a study of OX40 agonist ivuxolimab in advanced cancers. About the research overall: A mean age of approximately 58 years, range about 23 to 80, was recorded, and roughly 80% were male.

Sequences were derived from CD4+ or CD8+ T cells sorted from blood, sampled in a trial of the OX40 agonist ivuxolimab. The sequence was obtained from an adult with an advanced solid tumor such as melanoma, head and neck, liver or kidney cancer. The chain joins TRBV5-4 to TRBJ2-7, with TRBD1 matching over 8 bases. The CDR3 region has the DNA TGTGCCAGCAGGGGACAGGATAATTCCTACGAGCAGTACTTC. Its translation is CASRGQDNSYEQYF.